The clone carrying this T cell receptor (beta chain) was counted between two and nine times. Its antigen remains unidentified. Using immunoSEQ multiplex PCR, the repertoire was profiled, and TCRdb retains in-frame clones only, with some absent. Of approximately 20,000 clones detected, 65% to 85% appear once; the ten largest clones hold approximately 14%. CDR1 is MNHEY, CDR2 SVGAGI, per germline. Deletions cut 7 bases from V and 2 bases from J, with 17 bases between. The CDR3 extends over 15 amino acids. This entry belongs to a study of T cell clonotyping in hematopoietic cell transplantation. Study conclusions and caveats: After transplant, recipient diversity fell while pathologically expanded clonotypes grew through day 180. Without cell sorting, CD4 versus CD8 contributions remain unresolved. Broader posttransplant TCR repertoire diversity was predicted by graft donor and pretransplant recipient Inverse Simpson Index values. At the given depth, recipient repertoires were over 97% de novo clonotypes.

The sample comprised peripheral blood mononuclear cells. The chain recombines TRBV6-5 with TRBJ1-1; D is possibly TRBD1 (6 bases). The TCR sequence derives from a man aged 55 to 70 in good health. Some clones in this sample may be carry-over from other donors' samples. CDR3 sequence reads: CASTTLTGSNTEAFF. The CDR3 DNA is TGTGCCAGCACTACACTGACAGGTTCAAACACTGAAGCTTTCTTT.